One sample yielded the 5 T cell receptor beta chains listed below, sequenced in a study of blood T cell repertoires in COVID-19. Some clones are missing from TCRdb's copy, which holds only in-frame ones; the method was immunoSEQ multiplex PCR. The table shows around 250,000 clones, with roughly 88% occurring only once. Source material: PBMCs or T cells enriched from blood (not recorded which). The origin of the receptors is a woman in her 40s with acute COVID-19.

This clone appeared once. The chain uses TRBV5-6 and TRBJ1-2; perhaps TRBD1 as D (5 bases). The CDR3 totals 14 residues. The ends were cut back, 4 bases at V and 4 bases at J, with 14 bases in the middle. Germline V gives CDR1 SGHDT, CDR2 YYEEEE. The CDR3 sequence is CASSRRDFGYGYTF. The CDR3, as DNA: TGTGCCAGCAGCCGCCGGGACTTTGGCTATGGCTACACCTTC. Drawing the rest from reference TRBV5-6 and TRBJ1-2, the complete variable domain is DAGVTQSPTHLIKTRGQQVTLRCSPKSGHDTVSWYQQALGQGPQFIFQYYEEEERQRGNFPDRFSGHQFPNYSSELNVNALLLGDSALYLCASSRRDFGYGYTFGSGTRLTVV.

V is TRBV19 and J is TRBJ2-5, with 7 bases aligning to TRBD1. J was trimmed by 4 bases and V by 10 bases; bases with no gene match: 9. The germline gives CDR1 LNHDA, CDR2 SQIVND (reference sequence). The CDR3 runs to 13 residues. CDR3: CATTPRGRETQYF. Written as DNA, the CDR3 is TGTGCCACCACACCGAGGGGGCGAGAGACCCAGTACTTC.

This rearrangement joins TRBV7-9 to TRBJ2-7, with 7 bases fitting TRBD2. The CDR3 totals 14 residues. CDR1 is SEHNR and CDR2 is FQNEAQ in the germline V gene (reference sequence). V was pared by 3 bases and J by 5 bases, with 7 bases of the junction left unmatched. The chain's CDR3 is CASSFGGSTNEQYF. CDR3 DNA: TGTGCCAGCAGCTTCGGCGGGAGTACGAACGAGCAGTACTTC.

The chain has TRBV28 and TRBJ1-3; D might be TRBD1 (5 bases). The CDR3 length is 13 residues. The V and J ends lost 7 bases and 0 bases respectively, with 7 bases between them. CDR1 MDHEN and CDR2 SYDVKM come from the germline V gene. The CDR3 protein is CASTRGSGNTIYF. The CDR3, as DNA: TGTGCCAGCACAAGGGGCTCTGGAAACACCATATATTTT.

The chain is built from TRBV28 and TRBJ1-2; D gene uncertain. V lost 4 bases and J 2 bases, leaving 8 bases between the germline ends. The CDR3 totals 13 residues. Germline CDR1 is MDHEN and CDR2 is SYDVKM. The CDR3 nucleotides read TGTGCCAGCAGTTGGTCACAGAACTATGGCTACACCTTC. Residues: CASSWSQNYGYTF.